Each of the 7 T cell receptor beta chains below was sequenced from the same sample in a study of a mutant IDH1 vaccine in newly diagnosed glioma. Sequencing was performed with immunoSEQ multiplex PCR; in TCRdb, only in-frame clones are kept and a portion is missing. The data contain tens of thousands of clones, approximately 80% of them singletons. As for time point: baseline, week 1 (first vaccination visit). Treatment described: pre-vaccination baseline after standard-of-care therapy. Here the sequenced sample was PBMCs, taken from a glioma patient treated with radiotherapy, temozolomide or both. The receptors shown here come from a man younger than 40 with glioma.

The chain uses TRBV5-4 and TRBJ1-4, with a possible D match to TRBD1 (6 bases). Germline V lookup: CDR1 SGHNT, CDR2 YYREEE (reference sequence). V was clipped by 2 bases and J by 6 bases, with 14 bases between them. The CDR3 is 15 amino acids. CDR3 coding DNA: TGTGCCAGCAGCTTAACAGGGAGTTCGGATGAAAAACTGTTTTTT. It translates to CASSLTGSSDEKLFF.

The V and J genes are TRBV9 and TRBJ1-5; D is perhaps TRBD1 (5 bases). Germline V CDR1 and CDR2: SGDLS, YYNGEE. The ends were cut back, 2 bases at V and 2 bases at J, with 8 bases in the middle. This CDR3 is 14 amino acids long. In nucleotides, the CDR3 is TGTGCCAGCAGCGTTTCCAGGGGCAATCAGCCCCAGCATTTT. It yields the protein CASSVSRGNQPQHF.

This chain uses TRBV5-6 with TRBJ2-2; 12 bases map to TRBD1. CDR1 SGHDT and CDR2 YYEEEE come from the germline V gene. The CDR3 has 19 amino acids. J was trimmed by 6 bases and V by 5 bases; bases with no gene match: 17. CDR3 residues: CASRAHLGQGAVFAGELFF. The CDR3 nucleotides read TGTGCCAGCAGGGCCCACCTGGGACAGGGGGCGGTTTTCGCCGGGGAGCTGTTTTTT.

The chain links TRBV7-7 to TRBJ2-5, with D hard to call. Germline CDR1 reads SSHAT; CDR2 reads FNYEAQ (reference sequence). The CDR3 is made up of 16 amino acids. The V end lost 0 bases, the J end lost 1 base, and 12 bases lay between the germline ends. CDR3 in amino acids: CASSLALTASQETQYF. The CDR3, as DNA: TGTGCCAGCAGCTTAGCGCTCACGGCTTCCCAAGAGACCCAGTACTTC.

The chain is built from TRBV7-9 and TRBJ2-1; D is undetermined. Trimming removed 5 bases from V and 7 bases from J, with 18 bases in between. Germline lookup yields CDR1 SEHNR and CDR2 FQNEAQ (reference sequence). CDR3 size: 15 residues. CDR3 bases: TGTGCCAGCAGCCTACCCTCGACCGGAAAAAATGAGCAGTTCTTC. This sequence encodes CASSLPSTGKNEQFF. Supplemented by reference TRBV7-9 and TRBJ2-1, the full variable domain reads DTGVSQNPRHKITKRGQNVTFRCDPISEHNRLYWYRQTLGQGPEFLTYFQNEAQLEKSRLLSDRFSAERPKGSFSTLEIQRTEQGDSAMYLCASSLPSTGKNEQFFGPGTRLTVL.

CDR3 DNA: TGCGCCAGCAGCCACCAATTCCGGGACTACCAGTCCGAGCAGTACTTC. Translating it yields CASSHQFRDYQSEQYF. The rearrangement uses TRBV4-1 and TRBJ2-7; 7 bases align to TRBD2. This CDR3 spans 16 amino acids. The germline V gene has CDR1 MGHRA and CDR2 YSYEKL. V lost 3 bases and J lost 6; bases outside the gene matches: 14.

A single count supports this clone. This rearrangement joins TRBV27 to TRBJ2-5; tentatively, D is TRBD2 (6 bases). Per germline, CDR1 MNHEY and CDR2 SMNVEV (reference sequence). Deletions cut 3 bases from V and 9 bases from J, with 17 bases between. This CDR3 has 14 residues. The DNA for the CDR3 is TGTGCCAGCAGTTTCTCTTATCAGGGCGGGGCCCAGTACTTC. Translated, it gives CASSFSYQGGAQYF.